This T cell receptor (beta chain) was sequenced in a study of cytomegalovirus exposure and HLA in healthy donors. Study-level information: A later analysis reported the 90 to 150 validation repertoires used the same platform as the roughly 670 first-cohort repertoires.

Germline V gives CDR1 SNHLY, CDR2 FYNNEI. This CDR3 region has 13 residues. V was cut by 7 bases and J by 5 bases, with 9 bases left in between. The repertoire was sequenced with immunoSEQ multiplex PCR; TCRdb's copy has only in-frame clones and lacks some. Among 150,000 to 200,000 clones, 85% were seen once, and the ten largest hold roughly 15%. In its sample, this clone was seen once. Specimen: PBMCs. The clonotype comes from a man between 18 and 35 years old in good health and CMV-seropositive. J is TRBJ2-6 and V is TRBV2; D not resolved. DNA for the CDR3: TGTGCCAGCACTCTTGGGCGGGCCAACGTCCTGACTTTC. Translation: CASTLGRANVLTF.